This section outlines one T cell receptor (beta chain) sequence together with its context. This clone was counted only a few times. The target of this receptor is not known. Per-base quality was not reported, and no clone a single base away is much larger than it. This record comes from a study of blood T cell repertoires in COVID-19 (dated by TCRdb to 2020 to 2022). For the wider study: Samples from collaborators originated in the United States, Italy and Spain and spanned both the acute and convalescent phases of COVID-19. The prospective study material was composed of cDNA or gDNA derived from T cells, B-cell-depleted T cells, or PBMCs. The dataset comprised deeply sampled blood TCRbeta repertoires from subjects exposed to, actively infected with, or recovered from COVID-19. Nearly every sample came with metadata listing a de-identified subject ID, COVID-19 status, age in years and sex. Where available, HLA class I and class II types were obtained from metadata supplied by the sample provider rather than from assay-based typing. The repertoires were released in a freely available public database meant as a resource for research on the immune response to SARS-CoV-2. Samples were obtained from the ongoing ImmuneRACE study (first 160 participants) and from approximately 1,200 subjects provided by 6 global collaborators. Study-level results and caveats: Clinical and demographic metadata were provided uncurated, with the amount varying by source and participant.

In the prospective study, participants were about 18 to 90 years old, resided in under 30 geographic areas of the United States, and were enrolled through a virtual design. In the prospective study, cohorts were assigned on the basis of participant-reported clinical history obtained from a screening survey and a study questionnaire. Recovered participants in ImmuneRACE Cohort 3 were defined by two consecutive negative NP/OP PCR tests, clearance by a healthcare professional, or resolution of symptoms. Each participant in the prospective study had whole blood, serum and a nasopharyngeal or oropharyngeal swab collected by mobile phlebotomists. Over a roughly two-month period, participants in the prospective study had the option of providing additional blood draws and questionnaires. Blood samples from the prospective study were shipped frozen or at room temperature prior to DNA extraction. TCRbeta CDR3 regions were amplified from genomic DNA using the immunoSEQ Assay, a bias-controlled multiplex PCR. Under the source paper's analysis protocol: Nucleated cell counts per sample were estimated from amplification of reference gene primers within the assay. Sequence reads were collapsed and filtered to measure the absolute abundance of every unique TCRbeta CDR3 rearrangement. For each sample, productive Simpson clonality was calculated by taking the square root of Simpson's diversity index across productive rearrangements. TCRdb carries this immuneACCESS record with in-frame sequences only. Its versions omit some clonotypes, under half of them owing to an unresolved V gene in the studies checked, with the rest unexplained. Clone size and V and J calls were adopted from that table, with D and trimming inferred from the DNA. The sample includes 300,000 to 400,000 clones, with roughly 87% observed a single time. Of the sample, approximately 0.93% is held by the ten largest clones.

In the germline V gene, CDR1 corresponds to SGHDN and CDR2 to FVKESK. Including cysteine and phenylalanine, the CDR3 has 18 amino acids. CDR3 DNA is the only sequence kept; it has 54 bases, read in frame from the first base. Compared with germline, V lacks 4 bases and J lacks 4 bases; bases without a gene match: 10. The TCR comes from a young woman who had recovered from COVID-19. The chain is assembled from TRBV14 and TRBJ2-5, with 15 central nucleotides matching TRBD2. The sequencing input was PBMCs or T cells enriched from blood (not recorded which). The DNA sequence is TGTGCCAGCAGCCTTCGGACTAGCGGGGGGGCCAGGGGAGAGACCCAGTACTTC. Protein translation: CASSLRTSGGARGETQYF.